This T cell receptor beta chain emerged from a study of OX40 agonist ivuxolimab in advanced cancers. Across the study: Patients in the trial were receiving intravenous ivuxolimab every 2 weeks, at doses of 0.01 to 10 mg/kg.

Profiled with immunoSEQ multiplex PCR; TCRdb holds only in-frame clones, not every one. Seen here are around 83,000 clones, roughly 91% observed once, and the top ten hold 2.3%. The CDR3 runs 15 residues. Germline trimming cut 5 bases from V and 5 bases from J; bases unmatched to any gene: 8. Per the germline V gene, CDR1 is SNHLY and CDR2 is FYNNEI. Autoimmune disease history or systemic immunosuppression barred patients. This clonotype was sampled from an adult with an advanced solid tumor such as melanoma, head and neck, liver or kidney cancer. The chain carries TRBV2 and TRBJ2-5; TRBD1 aligns across 10 bases. The sample consisted of CD4+ or CD8+ T cells sorted from blood, taken in a trial of the OX40 agonist ivuxolimab. The CDR3 DNA reads as TGTGCCAGCAGTCGACAGGGGGCGACCGCCGAGACCCAGTACTTC. Translated: CASSRQGATAETQYF.